Listed below are T cell receptor beta chains from one sample, sequenced in a study of long-term antiretroviral therapy in people with HIV. TCRdb's copy holds only in-frame clones and misses some; the assay was immunoSEQ multiplex PCR. The sample has around 20,000 clones, just under 85% seen once. Sequenced here: unsorted PBMCs, sampled about 4 years after starting antiretroviral therapy. These receptors all come from a man aged 18 to 30 with HIV. Both conserved end residues are part of each CDR3. D genes are given only for firm matches.

v_call,d_call,j_call,cdr3_nt,cdr3_aa
TRBV2,-,TRBJ2-5,TGTGCCAGCAGGAGAGGGATAGAGGAGACCCAGTACTTC,CASRRGIEETQYF
TRBV27,TRBD1,TRBJ1-6,TGTGCCAGCAGGCCCACAGGGGGCTATAATTCACCCCTCCACTTT,CASRPTGGYNSPLHF
TRBV2,-,TRBJ1-5,TGTGCCAGCACGGGTGAGGAGGATCAGCCCCAGCATTTT,CASTGEEDQPQHF
TRBV5-1,TRBD2,TRBJ2-7,TGCGCCAGCAGCTTGCGTACTAGCGGGGGCCAGTCCTACGAGCAGTACTTC,CASSLRTSGGQSYEQYF
TRBV2,-,TRBJ1-1,TGTGCCAGCATGGGAAGCAGCTATGAAGCTTTCTTT,CASMGSSYEAFF
TRBV2,TRBD1,TRBJ2-3,TGTGCCAGCAGTGAAGCGAAGGGACAGGGAACAGATACGCAGTATTTT,CASSEAKGQGTDTQYF
TRBV4-1,TRBD2,TRBJ2-5,TGCGCCAGCAGCCAGGCCGCGGGGGGGCCTATGGAGACCCAGTACTTC,CASSQAAGGPMETQYF
TRBV18,-,TRBJ1-5,TGTGCCAGCTCACCAGCTAGCAATCAGCCCCAGCATTTT,CASSPASNQPQHF
TRBV9,-,TRBJ1-3,TGTGCCAGCAGCGTAGCGGTAGGGTCTGAATACACCATATATTTT,CASSVAVGSEYTIYF
TRBV28,-,TRBJ1-3,TGTGCCAGCAGTCGGCTTGGGGGGGCTTCTGGAAACACCATATATTTT,CASSRLGGASGNTIYF
TRBV6-6,-,TRBJ1-1,TGTGCCAGCAGTTACTGGGGGGAGGAAGCTTTCTTT,CASSYWGEEAFF
TRBV9,-,TRBJ1-6,TGTGCCAGCAGCGTAGAAGGGAATTCACCCCTCCACTTT,CASSVEGNSPLHF
TRBV30,-,TRBJ1-3,TGTGCCTGGAGTGACCGACAACTGAGCTCTGGAAACACCATATATTTT,CAWSDRQLSSGNTIYF